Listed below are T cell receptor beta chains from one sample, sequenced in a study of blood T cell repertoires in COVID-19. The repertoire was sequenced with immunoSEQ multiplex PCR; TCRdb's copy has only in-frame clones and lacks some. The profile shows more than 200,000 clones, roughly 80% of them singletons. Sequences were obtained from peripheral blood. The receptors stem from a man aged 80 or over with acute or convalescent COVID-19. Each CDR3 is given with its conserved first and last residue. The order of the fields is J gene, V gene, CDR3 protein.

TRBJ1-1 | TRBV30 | CAGGVGAFF
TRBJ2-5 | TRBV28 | CASRGSGWAQYF
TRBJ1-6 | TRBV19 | CASSIAGGLSSYNSPLHF
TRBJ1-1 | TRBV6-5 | CASSPSTGGRTEAFF
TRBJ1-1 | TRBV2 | CASKIQGTNTEAFF
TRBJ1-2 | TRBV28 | CASTPGRLYGYTF
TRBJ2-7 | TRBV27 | CASSRKGPQGVYEQYF
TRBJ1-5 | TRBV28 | CASNPVGNNQPQHF
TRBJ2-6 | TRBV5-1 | CASSAGQGLNVLTF
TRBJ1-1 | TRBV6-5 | CASSYSWTGKSEAFF
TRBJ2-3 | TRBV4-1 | CASSQGRTSGSTDTQYF